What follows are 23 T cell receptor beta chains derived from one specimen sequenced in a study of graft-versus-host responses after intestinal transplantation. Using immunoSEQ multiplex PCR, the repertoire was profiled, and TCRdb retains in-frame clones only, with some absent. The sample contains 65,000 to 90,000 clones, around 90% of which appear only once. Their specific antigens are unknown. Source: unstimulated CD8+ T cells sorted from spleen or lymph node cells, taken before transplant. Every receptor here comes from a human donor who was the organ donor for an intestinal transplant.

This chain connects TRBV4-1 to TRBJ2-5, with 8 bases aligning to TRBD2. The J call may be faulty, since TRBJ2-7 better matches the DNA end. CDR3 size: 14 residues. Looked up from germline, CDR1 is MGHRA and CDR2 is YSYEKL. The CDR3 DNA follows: TGCGCCAGCAGCCAGGGACTAGGGACCCACGAGCAGTACTTC. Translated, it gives CASSQGLGTHEQYF.

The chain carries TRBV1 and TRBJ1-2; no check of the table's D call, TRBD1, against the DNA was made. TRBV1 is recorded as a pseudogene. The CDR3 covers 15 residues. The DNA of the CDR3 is TGCACCAGCAGCCAAGGGGCCAGGGGGGACCATGGCTACACCTTC. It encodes CTSSQGARGDHGYTF.

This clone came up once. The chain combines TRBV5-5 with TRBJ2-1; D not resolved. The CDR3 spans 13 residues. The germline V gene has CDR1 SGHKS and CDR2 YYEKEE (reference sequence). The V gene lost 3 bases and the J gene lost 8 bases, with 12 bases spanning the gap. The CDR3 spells CASSSPPNYEQFF. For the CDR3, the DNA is TGTGCCAGCAGCTCCCCTCCTAATTATGAGCAGTTCTTC.

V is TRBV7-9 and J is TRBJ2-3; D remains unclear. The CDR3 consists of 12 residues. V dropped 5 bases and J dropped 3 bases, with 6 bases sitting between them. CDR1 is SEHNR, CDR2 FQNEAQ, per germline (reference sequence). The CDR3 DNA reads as TGTGCCAGCAGCCACGGGACAGATACGCAGTATTTT. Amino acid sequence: CASSHGTDTQYF.

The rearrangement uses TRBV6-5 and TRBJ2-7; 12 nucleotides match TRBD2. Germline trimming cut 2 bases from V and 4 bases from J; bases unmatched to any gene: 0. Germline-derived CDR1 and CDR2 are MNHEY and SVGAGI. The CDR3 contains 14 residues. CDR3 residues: CASSYGTSGYEQYF. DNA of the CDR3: TGTGCCAGCAGTTACGGGACTAGCGGGTACGAGCAGTACTTC.

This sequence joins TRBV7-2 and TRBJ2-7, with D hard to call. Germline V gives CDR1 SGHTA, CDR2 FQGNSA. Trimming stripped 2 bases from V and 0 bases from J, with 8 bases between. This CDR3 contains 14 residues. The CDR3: CASSLWLASYEQYF. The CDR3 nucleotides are TGTGCCAGCAGCTTATGGCTGGCCTCCTACGAGCAGTACTTC.

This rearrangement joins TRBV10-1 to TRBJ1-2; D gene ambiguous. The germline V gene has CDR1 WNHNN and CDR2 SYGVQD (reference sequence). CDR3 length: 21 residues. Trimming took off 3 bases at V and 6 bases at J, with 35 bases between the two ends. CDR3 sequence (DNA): TGCGCCAGCAGTGATGAGTTCGGGAAACCCTCTATAGAGTTACCTTGGAATGGCTACACCTTC. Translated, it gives CASSDEFGKPSIELPWNGYTF.

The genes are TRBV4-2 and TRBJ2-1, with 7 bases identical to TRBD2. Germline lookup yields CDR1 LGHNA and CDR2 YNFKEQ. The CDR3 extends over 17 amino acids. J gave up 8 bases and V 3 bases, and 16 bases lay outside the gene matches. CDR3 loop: CASSHPLSGFSRDEQFF. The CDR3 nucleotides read TGTGCCAGCAGCCATCCCCTTAGCGGGTTCTCTCGTGATGAGCAGTTCTTC.

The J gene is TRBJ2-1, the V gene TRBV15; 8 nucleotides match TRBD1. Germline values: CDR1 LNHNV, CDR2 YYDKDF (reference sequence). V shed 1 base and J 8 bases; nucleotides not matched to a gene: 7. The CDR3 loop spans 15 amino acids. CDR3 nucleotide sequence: TGTGCCACCAGCAGAGGCCAGGGGGCGTCCGATGAGCAGTTCTTC. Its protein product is CATSRGQGASDEQFF.

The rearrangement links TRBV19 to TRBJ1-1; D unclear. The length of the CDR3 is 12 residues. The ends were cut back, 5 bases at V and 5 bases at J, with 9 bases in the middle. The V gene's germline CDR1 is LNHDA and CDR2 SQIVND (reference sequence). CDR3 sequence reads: CASSFGGTEAFF. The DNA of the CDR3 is TGTGCCAGTAGTTTCGGCGGGACTGAAGCTTTCTTT. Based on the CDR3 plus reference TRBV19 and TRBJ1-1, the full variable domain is DGGITQSPKYLFRKEGQNVTLSCEQNLNHDAMYWYRQDPGQGLRLIYYSQIVNDFQKGDIAEGYSVSREKKESFPLTVTSAQKNPTAFYLCASSFGGTEAFFGQGTRLTVV.

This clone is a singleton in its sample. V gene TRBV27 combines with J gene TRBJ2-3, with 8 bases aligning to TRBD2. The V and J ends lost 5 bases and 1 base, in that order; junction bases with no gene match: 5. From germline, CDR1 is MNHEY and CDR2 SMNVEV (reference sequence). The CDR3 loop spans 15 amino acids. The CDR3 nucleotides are TGTGCCAGCAGTCCGGGGGGGCCCGGCACAGATACGCAGTATTTT. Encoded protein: CASSPGGPGTDTQYF.

CDR3 amino acids: CASSFETGHYEQYF. The CDR3 DNA is TGTGCCAGCAGCTTTGAGACAGGCCACTACGAGCAGTACTTC. The gene calls are TRBV7-2 and TRBJ2-7; maybe TRBD1 (6 bases). The germline CDR1 and CDR2 sequences are SGHTA and FQGNSA. The CDR3 is 14 amino acids. V lost 3 bases and J lost 3, with 12 bases in between.

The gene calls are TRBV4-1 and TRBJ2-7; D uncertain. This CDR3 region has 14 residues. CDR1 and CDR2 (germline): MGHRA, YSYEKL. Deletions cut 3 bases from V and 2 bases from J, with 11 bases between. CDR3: CASSQARPTYEQYF. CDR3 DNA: TGCGCCAGCAGCCAGGCCAGGCCGACCTACGAGCAGTACTTC.

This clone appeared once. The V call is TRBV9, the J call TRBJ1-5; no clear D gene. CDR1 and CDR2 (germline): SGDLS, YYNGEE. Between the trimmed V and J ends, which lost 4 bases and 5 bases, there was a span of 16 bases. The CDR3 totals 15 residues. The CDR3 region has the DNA TGTGCCAGCAGCCCGGGGTCGGGCACACATCAGCCCCAGCATTTT. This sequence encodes CASSPGSGTHQPQHF.

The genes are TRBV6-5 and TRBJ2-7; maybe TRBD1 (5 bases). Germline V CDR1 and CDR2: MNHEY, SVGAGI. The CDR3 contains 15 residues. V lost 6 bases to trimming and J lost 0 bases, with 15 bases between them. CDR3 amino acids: CASRHRQTLSYEQYF. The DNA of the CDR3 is TGTGCCAGCAGGCACCGACAGACTCTCTCCTACGAGCAGTACTTC.

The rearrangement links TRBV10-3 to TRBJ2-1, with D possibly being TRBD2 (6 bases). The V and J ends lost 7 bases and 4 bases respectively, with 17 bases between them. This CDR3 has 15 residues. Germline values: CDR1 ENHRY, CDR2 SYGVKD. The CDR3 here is CAITGDEGLYNEQFF. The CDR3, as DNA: TGTGCCATCACGGGGGACGAGGGCTTGTACAATGAGCAGTTCTTC.

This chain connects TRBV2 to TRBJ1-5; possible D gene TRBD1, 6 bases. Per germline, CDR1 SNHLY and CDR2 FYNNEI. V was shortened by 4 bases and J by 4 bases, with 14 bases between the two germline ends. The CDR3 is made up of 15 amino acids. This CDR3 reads CASSGGGQLNQPQHF. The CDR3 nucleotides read TGTGCCAGCAGTGGGGGTGGACAGTTAAATCAGCCCCAGCATTTT.

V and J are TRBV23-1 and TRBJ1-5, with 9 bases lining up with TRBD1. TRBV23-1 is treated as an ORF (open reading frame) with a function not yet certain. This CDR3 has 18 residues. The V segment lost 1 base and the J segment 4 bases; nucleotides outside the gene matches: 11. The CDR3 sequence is CASSQLDWDRDRNQPQHF. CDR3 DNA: TGCGCCAGCAGTCAATTGGATTGGGACAGGGATCGAAATCAGCCCCAGCATTTT.

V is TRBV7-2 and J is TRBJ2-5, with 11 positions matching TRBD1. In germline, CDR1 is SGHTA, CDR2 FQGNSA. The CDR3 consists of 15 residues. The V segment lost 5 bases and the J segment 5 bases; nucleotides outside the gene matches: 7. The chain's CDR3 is CASSTRTGGLETQYF. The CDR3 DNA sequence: TGTGCCAGCAGCACACGGACAGGGGGCTTGGAGACCCAGTACTTC.

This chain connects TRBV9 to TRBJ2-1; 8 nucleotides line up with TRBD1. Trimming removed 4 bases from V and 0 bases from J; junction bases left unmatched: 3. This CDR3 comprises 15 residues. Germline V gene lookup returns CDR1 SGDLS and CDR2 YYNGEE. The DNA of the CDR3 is TGTGCCAGCAGCCCCGGGACAGGCTCCTACAATGAGCAGTTCTTC. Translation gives CASSPGTGSYNEQFF.

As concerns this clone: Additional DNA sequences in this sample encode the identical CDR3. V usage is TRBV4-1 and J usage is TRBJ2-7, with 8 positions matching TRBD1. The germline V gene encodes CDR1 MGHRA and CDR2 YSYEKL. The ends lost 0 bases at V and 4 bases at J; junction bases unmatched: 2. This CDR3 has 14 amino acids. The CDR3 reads CASSQEQGAYEQYF. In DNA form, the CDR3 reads TGCGCCAGCAGCCAAGAGCAGGGGGCTTACGAGCAGTACTTC.

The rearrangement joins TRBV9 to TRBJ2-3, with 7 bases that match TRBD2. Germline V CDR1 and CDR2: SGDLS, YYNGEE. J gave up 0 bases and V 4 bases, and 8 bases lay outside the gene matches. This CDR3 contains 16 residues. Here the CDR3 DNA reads TGTGCCAGCAGCTCGGGGGAGGGCCTCAGCACAGATACGCAGTATTTT. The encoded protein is CASSSGEGLSTDTQYF.

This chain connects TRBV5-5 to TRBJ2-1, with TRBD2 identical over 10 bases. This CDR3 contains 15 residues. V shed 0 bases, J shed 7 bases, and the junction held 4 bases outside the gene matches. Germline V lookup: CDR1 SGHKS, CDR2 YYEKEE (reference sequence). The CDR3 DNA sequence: TGTGCCAGCAGCTTGGAGCGGGAGGGATCGAATGAGCAGTTCTTC. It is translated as CASSLEREGSNEQFF.